This T cell receptor beta chain was sequenced in a study of cytomegalovirus exposure and HLA in healthy donors. V lost 4 bases to trimming and J lost 3 bases, with 12 bases between them. The CDR3 has 14 residues. CDR1 and CDR2 from the germline V gene are SGHVS and FQNEAQ. In the PCR, 60 Vbeta and 13 Jbeta primers were used. This table comes from immunoSEQ multiplex PCR, and its TCRdb copy is limited to in-frame clones, with some not included. The table shows 180,000 or so clones, with roughly 77% occurring only once. Sequencing used PBMCs. The source of this sequence is a woman in her twenties or thirties in good health and CMV-seropositive. The V and J genes are TRBV7-8 and TRBJ1-1; TRBD1 is a possible D gene (6 bases). This CDR3 reads CASSSDRPDTEAFF. The CDR3, as DNA: TGTGCCAGCAGCTCAGACAGGCCTGACACTGAAGCTTTCTTT.